The clone carrying this T cell receptor beta chain has a handful of counts. Its antigen is not known. This record comes from a study of beta chain features in type 1 diabetes. In the study overall: Patients looked much like healthy donors when it came to age, gender and cell yields.

Study-wide results and caveats: VDJ junctions in type 1 diabetes patients carried more deletions and fewer insertions.

The CDR3 runs 11 residues. From germline, CDR1 is SQVTM and CDR2 ANQGSEA. Trimming took off 6 bases at V and 7 bases at J, with 10 bases between the two ends. The entirety of the isolated RNA underwent reverse transcription, so expressed TCRB transcripts were sequenced. There were several million reads on average in the naive, central memory and regulatory T cell samples. Method: immunoSEQ multiplex PCR; TCRdb's copy keeps in-frame clones and lacks some. Of 300,000 to 350,000 clones in the sample, 15% to 20% were seen once. Source material: naive CD4+ T cells from blood. The sequence derives from a woman under 30 in good health. The chain couples TRBV29-1 to TRBJ2-1, with D perhaps matching TRBD2 (5 bases). The CDR3 loop is CSVQAGNEQFF. CDR3 nucleotides: TGCAGCGTCCAGGCGGGTAATGAGCAGTTCTTC.